The 28 T cell receptor beta chains in this list originate from one sample, sequenced in a study of control samples from healthy donors and cancer patients (dated by TCRdb to the early 2020s). Libraries came from the immunoSEQ multiplex PCR assay. In TCRdb, the immuneACCESS table is reduced to in-frame sequences with V and J assigned. These tables do not hold every clone; where another copy was compared, an unresolved V gene accounts for under half, and the others remain unexplained. This sample lists 170,000 or so clones; approximately 92% were detected once. Roughly 1.5% of the sample goes to the ten largest clones. Specimen: blood. These receptors all come from a man younger than 35 in good health.

This clone has a single count. The V gene is TRBV6-2 or TRBV6-3, the J gene TRBJ2-1; 7 nucleotides agree with TRBD2. This CDR3 region has 16 residues. V lost 6 bases to trimming and J lost 2 bases; unmatched junction nucleotides: 10. CDR1 is MNHEY and CDR2 is SVGEGT in the germline V gene. The CDR3 sequence: CASSRLGGGTYNEQFF. The CDR3, as DNA: TGTGCCAGCAGCCGCCTGGGGGGGGGTACCTACAATGAGCAGTTCTTC.

The J gene is TRBJ2-1, the V gene TRBV9; the D is unclear. Germline lookup yields CDR1 SGDLS and CDR2 YYNGEE. With 4 bases removed from V and 0 bases from J, the gap between germline ends came to 14 bases. The length of the CDR3 is 16 residues. CDR3 amino acids: CASSITTASSYNEQFF. The CDR3 DNA is TGTGCCAGCAGCATTACGACCGCCAGCTCCTACAATGAGCAGTTCTTC.

The rearrangement links TRBV24-1 to TRBJ1-2; D is unresolved. The germline V and J ends were trimmed by 2 bases and 7 bases, with 10 bases remaining between them. The CDR3 spans 13 residues. Germline loops: CDR1 KGHDR, CDR2 SFDVKD. The CDR3 reads CATSDYEGSGYTF. The CDR3, as DNA: TGTGCCACCAGTGATTATGAGGGCTCTGGCTACACCTTC.

The chain has TRBV6-5 and TRBJ2-3; 7 bases agree with TRBD2. The CDR3 contains 13 residues. With 2 bases clipped from V and 8 bases from J, the junction kept 4 bases outside the gene matches. Germline assignment: CDR1 MNHEY and CDR2 SVGAGI. This chain's CDR3 is CASSYERGGTQYF. The DNA for the CDR3 is TGTGCCAGCAGTTACGAGCGGGGAGGTACGCAGTATTTT.

The chain joins TRBV2 to TRBJ1-1; 7 bases map to TRBD1. The CDR3 spans 14 residues. The V segment lost 8 bases and the J segment 5 bases; nucleotides outside the gene matches: 11. From germline, CDR1 is SNHLY and CDR2 FYNNEI. CDR3 residues: CASRPTGRQTEAFF. CDR3 in DNA: TGTGCCAGCCGACCGACAGGGAGACAGACTGAAGCTTTCTTT.

The chain uses TRBV19 and TRBJ1-1; D gene unclear. The CDR3 has 13 residues. Deletions cut 1 base from V and 11 bases from J, with 14 bases between. The V gene's germline CDR1 is LNHDA and CDR2 SQIVND (reference sequence). CDR3 coding DNA: TGTGCCAGTAGTATAGGTGGCCAAAAGGAGGCTTTCTTT. This codes for CASSIGGQKEAFF. Filled out from reference TRBV19 and TRBJ1-1, the complete variable domain reads DGGITQSPKYLFRKEGQNVTLSCEQNLNHDAMYWYRQDPGQGLRLIYYSQIVNDFQKGDIAEGYSVSREKKESFPLTVTSAQKNPTAFYLCASSIGGQKEAFFGQGTRLTVV.

J is TRBJ2-7 and V is TRBV7-9; no clear D gene. Trimming pared 2 bases from V and 1 base from J, leaving 6 bases between. Germline V gene lookup returns CDR1 SEHNR and CDR2 FQNEAQ (reference sequence). CDR3 length: 13 amino acids. CDR3 in DNA: TGTGCCAGCAGCTTACCCGGTTCCTACGAGCAGTACTTC. Protein product: CASSLPGSYEQYF.

This chain joins TRBV5-1 and TRBJ2-3; no reliable D call. The V and J ends lost 0 bases and 10 bases respectively, with 6 bases between them. CDR3 length: 11 amino acids. Germline V gives CDR1 SGHRS, CDR2 YFSETQ. In DNA, the CDR3 is TGCGCCAGCAGCTTGGAGGGCCCGCAGTATTTT. Its translation is CASSLEGPQYF.

This clone has only one observation. The chain uses TRBV5-1 and TRBJ2-7; D not resolved. Per the germline V gene, CDR1 is SGHRS and CDR2 is YFSETQ. V was cut by 6 bases and J by 5 bases, with 21 bases left in between. CDR3 length: 15 residues. Here the CDR3 DNA reads TGCGCCAGCACACCCAGTCAACCCGGCGGCAACGAGCAGTACTTC. It is translated as CASTPSQPGGNEQYF.

This clone has only one observation. The rearrangement links TRBV2 to TRBJ1-2; D is ambiguous. Germline V gene sequence: CDR1 SNHLY, CDR2 FYNNEI. The CDR3 consists of 12 residues. V was shortened by 8 bases and J by 0 bases, with 7 bases between the two germline ends. CDR3 nucleotides: TGTGCCAGCGCCTCTACTAACTATGGCTACACCTTC. As protein: CASASTNYGYTF.

The rearrangement joins TRBV2 to TRBJ2-3; 7 bases map to TRBD1. Germline-derived CDR1 and CDR2 are SNHLY and FYNNEI. The junction had 0 bases not matched to a gene; V was cut back by 5 bases and J by 1 base. This CDR3 contains 13 residues. The CDR3 sequence: CASSTGGTDTQYF. The CDR3 region has the DNA TGTGCCAGCAGTACAGGGGGCACAGATACGCAGTATTTT.

This sequence joins TRBV29-1 and TRBJ2-3, with TRBD1 as a possible D gene (6 bases). The CDR3 totals 12 residues. Trimming shortened V by 4 bases and J by 3 bases, and 8 bases separated the two germline ends. From germline, CDR1 is SQVTM and CDR2 ANQGSEA. The CDR3 DNA follows: TGCAGCGTTGGTCAGGGGACAGATACGCAGTATTTT. This translates into CSVGQGTDTQYF.

V usage is TRBV20-1 and J usage is TRBJ1-6, with D unresolved. V dropped 3 bases and J dropped 7 bases, with 7 bases sitting between them. The CDR3 consists of 12 residues. Germline loops: CDR1 DFQATT, CDR2 SNEGSKA (reference sequence). DNA for the CDR3: TGCAGTGCTAGTTTTTTAAATTCACCCCTCCACTTT. This translates into CSASFLNSPLHF.

V is TRBV5-1 and J is TRBJ1-4; 8 bases map to TRBD1. This CDR3 spans 14 amino acids. In germline, CDR1 is SGHRS, CDR2 YFSETQ. V was pared by 5 bases and J by 7 bases, with 7 bases of the junction left unmatched. CDR3 sequence (DNA): TGCGCCAGCAGTGACCCCGGGACAGGTGAAAAACTGTTTTTT. Its translation is CASSDPGTGEKLFF.

The chain couples TRBV28 to TRBJ1-4; D perhaps matches TRBD1 (5 bases). There are 18 residues in the CDR3. Trimming pared 4 bases from V and 3 bases from J, leaving 21 bases between. In germline, CDR1 is MDHEN, CDR2 SYDVKM. The DNA for the CDR3 is TGTGCCAGCAGTTCCGCTCAGCGATCGGGGGGTGCTAATGAAAAACTGTTTTTT. It translates to CASSSAQRSGGANEKLFF.

V and J are TRBV5-8 and TRBJ2-3; D gene ambiguous. CDR3 size: 13 residues. The germline V gene encodes CDR1 SGHTS and CDR2 YDEGEE. Trimming stripped 1 base from V and 4 bases from J, with 7 bases between. In DNA form, the CDR3 reads TGTGCCAGCAGCTTGCTAGGGTCAGATACGCAGTATTTT. It encodes CASSLLGSDTQYF.

CDR3 nucleotide sequence: TGTGCCAGTAGTATGGGTTCCCCGGGACTAGCGGGGGGGGCCGCCGGGGAGCTGTTTTTT. Its protein product is CASSMGSPGLAGGAAGELFF. The rearrangement joins TRBV19 to TRBJ2-2; 16 bases match TRBD2. The V gene end was trimmed by 3 bases and the J gene end by 6 bases; junction bases not matched to a gene: 13. The length of the CDR3 is 20 residues. Germline V gene sequence: CDR1 LNHDA, CDR2 SQIVND (reference sequence). Filled out from reference TRBV19 and TRBJ2-2, the complete variable domain reads DGGITQSPKYLFRKEGQNVTLSCEQNLNHDAMYWYRQDPGQGLRLIYYSQIVNDFQKGDIAEGYSVSREKKESFPLTVTSAQKNPTAFYLCASSMGSPGLAGGAAGELFFGEGSRLTVL.

The chain employs TRBV5-8 and TRBJ2-1, with D maybe TRBD1 (5 bases). CDR1 is SGHTS, CDR2 YDEGEE, per germline. This CDR3 comprises 12 residues. V was pared by 5 bases and J by 10 bases, with 13 bases between. The CDR3 here is CASSRRGPEQFF. CDR3 nucleotide sequence: TGTGCCAGCAGTCGAAGGGGCCCCGAGCAGTTCTTC.

This rearrangement joins TRBV2 to TRBJ1-2, with D hard to call. This CDR3 is 16 amino acids long. The germline V and J ends were trimmed by 1 base and 5 bases, with 17 bases remaining between them. Germline values: CDR1 SNHLY, CDR2 FYNNEI. CDR3 DNA: TGTGCCAGCAGTGAAGTGGGAGGCCCTACCCTGTATGGCTACACCTTC. Amino acid sequence: CASSEVGGPTLYGYTF.

This chain links TRBV3-1 (or the pseudogene TRBV3-2) with TRBJ1-6; 8 nucleotides align to TRBD1. With 1 base clipped from V and 6 bases from J, the junction kept 5 bases outside the gene matches. This CDR3 spans 16 amino acids. The V gene's germline CDR1 is LGHDT and CDR2 YNNKEL (reference sequence). DNA for the CDR3: TGTGCCAGCAGCCAAGCCGGGACAGGCCTTAATTCACCCCTCCACTTT. It is translated as CASSQAGTGLNSPLHF.

For the CDR3, the DNA is TGTGCCTCACGCCCGCGAATACTGGCCAAAAACATTCAGTACTTC. As protein: CASRPRILAKNIQYF. The V and J genes are TRBV6-5 and TRBJ2-4, with D unclear. This CDR3 is built from 15 residues. CDR1 MNHEY and CDR2 SVGAGI come from the germline V gene. The V and J ends lost 11 bases and 1 base respectively, with 18 bases between them.

The rearrangement joins TRBV5-6 to TRBJ2-7, with D maybe TRBD1 (6 bases). Germline CDR1 reads SGHDT; CDR2 reads YYEEEE. V lost 4 bases and J lost 2, with 10 bases in between. This CDR3 has 13 amino acids. The CDR3 here is CASSPTGTYEQYF. In DNA, the CDR3 is TGTGCCAGCAGCCCTACAGGGACCTACGAGCAGTACTTC.

The chain uses TRBV5-1 and TRBJ2-2, with 8 bases that match TRBD1. Germline V gives CDR1 SGHRS, CDR2 YFSETQ. Trimming at V came to 3 bases and at J to 7 bases, leaving 5 bases not matched to a gene. The CDR3 runs to 14 residues. The CDR3 protein is CASSSGGAIGELFF. The CDR3, as DNA: TGCGCCAGCAGCTCAGGGGGCGCTATCGGGGAGCTGTTTTTT.

The CDR3 region is CAWSVWSGGGYTF. The DNA of the CDR3 is TGTGCCTGGAGTGTGTGGTCCGGGGGAGGCTACACCTTC. The chain joins TRBV30 to TRBJ1-2, with D possibly matching TRBD1 (5 bases). Trimming stripped 0 bases from V and 8 bases from J, with 13 bases between. Germline V gene sequence: CDR1 GTSNPN, CDR2 SVGIG (reference sequence). The CDR3 has 13 residues.

The chain is built from TRBV3-1 (or the pseudogene TRBV3-2) and TRBJ2-5, with 7 bases fitting TRBD2. Germline loops: CDR1 LGHDT, CDR2 YNNKEL (reference sequence). This CDR3 spans 17 amino acids. J was trimmed by 2 bases and V by 2 bases; bases with no gene match: 11. The CDR3 spells CASSQKRERGYQETQYF. In DNA, the CDR3 is TGTGCCAGCAGCCAAAAACGGGAGCGGGGATATCAAGAGACCCAGTACTTC.

The V gene is TRBV15, the J gene TRBJ2-5, with 8 bases matching TRBD2. Germline CDR1 LNHNV, CDR2 YYDKDF (reference sequence). J lost 5 bases, V lost 0 bases, and 8 bases had no gene match. This CDR3 is 16 amino acids long. The CDR3 protein is CATSRDVAGGEETQYF. The CDR3 region has the DNA TGTGCCACCAGCAGAGATGTGGCGGGGGGCGAGGAGACCCAGTACTTC. Together with reference TRBV15 and TRBJ2-5, the CDR3 gives the full variable domain: DAMVIQNPRYQVTQFGKPVTLSCSQTLNHNVMYWYQQKSSQAPKLLFHYYDKDFNNEADTPDNFQSRRPNTSFCFLDIRSPGLGDTAMYLCATSRDVAGGEETQYFGPGTRLLVL.

The V call is TRBV3-1 (or the pseudogene TRBV3-2), the J call TRBJ1-6, with 9 bases lining up with TRBD1. Trimming took 1 base from V and 7 from J; bases not matched to a gene: 2. Germline assignment: CDR1 LGHDT and CDR2 YNNKEL (reference sequence). This CDR3 is built from 15 residues. The CDR3 here is CASSQGGQGNSPLHF. DNA for the CDR3: TGTGCCAGCAGCCAAGGGGGACAGGGAAATTCACCCCTCCACTTT.

This clone occurred once. V and J are TRBV5-5 and TRBJ1-5, with 7 bases lining up with TRBD1. CDR1 and CDR2 (germline): SGHKS, YYEKEE (reference sequence). The junction had 7 bases not matched to a gene; V was cut back by 4 bases and J by 0 bases. CDR3 length: 16 amino acids. CDR3 sequence: CASSPQTGLSNQPQHF. The CDR3 DNA reads TGTGCCAGCAGCCCACAGACAGGGCTTAGCAATCAGCCCCAGCATTTT.